Listed here are 5 T cell receptor beta chains from one sample, sequenced in a study of shared clonotypes between healthy human individuals. The naive CD8 population came from CD45RO-negative cells selected for CCR7, without terminally differentiated effector memory CD45RA+ cells. Data came from immunoSEQ multiplex PCR; TCRdb stores just in-frame clones and leaves some out. The table lists more than 550,000 clones, around 92% of them singletons. The sequenced material came from naive CD8+ T cells sorted from blood. Source of these receptors: a man aged 25-40 years in good health.

The rearrangement joins TRBV7-3 to TRBJ2-2; D gene ambiguous. Germline CDR1 SGHTA, CDR2 FQGTGA. Trimming shortened V by 5 bases and J by 1 base, and 11 bases separated the two germline ends. The CDR3 totals 15 residues. This CDR3 reads CASSAHDGNTGELFF. DNA for the CDR3: TGTGCCAGCAGCGCCCATGATGGGAACACCGGGGAGCTGTTTTTT. Full variable domain (outside the CDR3, taken from reference TRBV7-3 and TRBJ2-2): GAGVSQTPSNKVTEKGKYVELRCDPISGHTALYWYRQSLGQGPEFLIYFQGTGAADDSGLPNDRFFAVRPEGSVSTLKIQRTERGDSAVYLCASSAHDGNTGELFFGEGSRLTVL.

The chain couples TRBV2 to TRBJ1-5; a weak D match, TRBD1 (5 bases). Germline CDR1 SNHLY, CDR2 FYNNEI. The V end was cut by 8 bases, the J end by 16 bases, with 15 bases between. The CDR3 spans 10 residues. The CDR3 DNA reads as TGTGCCAGCCGGGGGAAGGTGGTTCATTTT. This sequence encodes CASRGKVVHF.

CDR3 sequence: CASNDKATNEKLFF. CDR3 nucleotides: TGTGCCAGCAACGACAAGGCAACTAATGAAAAACTGTTTTTT. The chain recombines TRBV7-9 with TRBJ1-4; D not resolved. Trimming left V 7 bases short and J 0 bases short, with 9 bases between. CDR3 length: 14 amino acids. The germline CDR1 and CDR2 sequences are SEHNR and FQNEAQ (reference sequence).

This clone was seen only once. V is TRBV29-1 and J is TRBJ2-2; no firm D call. The germline V gene encodes CDR1 SQVTM and CDR2 ANQGSEA. Trimming removed 0 bases at V and 7 bases at J, with 9 bases between. The CDR3 covers 13 residues. In nucleotides, the CDR3 is TGCAGCGTTGAAGATCTTCTGGTCGGGGAGCTGTTTTTT. Translation: CSVEDLLVGELFF.

J is TRBJ2-7 and V is TRBV7-9, with D maybe TRBD2 (5 bases). V shed 5 bases and J shed 3 bases, with 20 bases lying between them. This CDR3 spans 16 amino acids. The germline V gene has CDR1 SEHNR and CDR2 FQNEAQ (reference sequence). CDR3: CASSPSREAYYYEQYF. DNA of the CDR3: TGTGCCAGCAGCCCTTCTCGGGAAGCCTATTACTACGAGCAGTACTTC.